These T cell receptor beta chains were read from a single sample in a study of PD-1 blockade in classical Hodgkin lymphoma. The assay was immunoSEQ multiplex PCR, and TCRdb's table has in-frame clones only and misses some. In the table there are roughly 140,000 clones, 78% of which are singletons. Sequenced here: peripheral blood mononuclear cells (PBMCs), sampled before the second cycle of nivolumab. All receptors come from a human donor with classical Hodgkin lymphoma. The CDR3 runs from the conserved cysteine through the conserved F or W. Each record gives: CDR3 DNA, CDR3 protein, V gene, D gene, J gene, CDR3 length, clone size. D genes are given only for firm matches. Rows may omit the clone size; those that give it use once, few, many or a size class.

TGTGCCAGCAAAGCCAGGGGTGGAAATACGCAGTATTTT,CASKARGGNTQYF,TRBV6-4,.,TRBJ2-3,13,.
TGTGCCAGCAGTTACTCGGGACTAGCCCAGATGGATGAGCAGTTCTTC,CASSYSGLAQMDEQFF,TRBV6-6,TRBD2,TRBJ2-1,16,.
TGTGCCAGCAGTTACTCTACAGGCCTCGGCTACACCTTC,CASSYSTGLGYTF,TRBV6-5,.,TRBJ1-2,13,.
TGTGCCAGCTCACCCGAGGCAGGGGCTGAAGCTTTCTTT,CASSPEAGAEAFF,TRBV18,.,TRBJ1-1,13,.
TGTGCCAGCAGCTCAGGGTACAATGAAAAACTGTTTTTT,CASSSGYNEKLFF,TRBV7-2,.,TRBJ1-4,13,few
TGTGCCAGCAGTTCTCGGACAGGGAAGAACACTGAAGCTTTCTTT,CASSSRTGKNTEAFF,TRBV6-5,TRBD1,TRBJ1-1,15,.
TGTGCCAGCTCACCACCTTCGGGGGCCTATGGCTACACCTTC,CASSPPSGAYGYTF,TRBV18,.,TRBJ1-2,14,.
TGTGCCAGTAGTATACTACGGACAGCCGATAATGAAAAACTGTTTTTT,CASSILRTADNEKLFF,TRBV19,.,TRBJ1-4,16,.
TGCGCCAGCAGCGTTCCGGGACTAGCGTTCACCGGGGAGCTGTTTTTT,CASSVPGLAFTGELFF,TRBV5-1,TRBD2,TRBJ2-2,16,.
TGTGCCAGCTCACCATACACCGAAGAGACCCAGTACTTC,CASSPYTEETQYF,TRBV18,.,TRBJ2-5,13,.
TGTGCCATCAGGGCAGGACTAGCGGACACAGATACGCAGTATTTT,CAIRAGLADTDTQYF,TRBV10-3,TRBD2,TRBJ2-3,15,.
TGCGCCAGCAGCCGATCTAGCGCTAGGTGGAATGAGCAGTTCTTC,CASSRSSARWNEQFF,TRBV4-3,.,TRBJ2-1,15,.
TGTGCCAGTAGGGACTACAGCGGGGGGAACACCGGGGAGCTGTTTTTT,CASRDYSGGNTGELFF,TRBV19,TRBD2,TRBJ2-2,16,many
TGTGCCAGCAGTTACTCTTTAGGGAGGGGGAAAAACGAGCAGTACTTC,CASSYSLGRGKNEQYF,TRBV6-5,.,TRBJ2-7,16,once
TGCGCCAGCAGCTTGAATCGCGGGACTGGAAACACCATATATTTT,CASSLNRGTGNTIYF,TRBV5-1,.,TRBJ1-3,15,few
TGTGCCAGCAGCCAAGAGGGCAGGGATCCCACTGAAGCTTTCTTT,CASSQEGRDPTEAFF,TRBV4-2,.,TRBJ1-1,15,many
TGCAGCGTTGAAGCCCGTTTTTGGGCAGCTTACAATGAGCAGTTCTTC,CSVEARFWAAYNEQFF,TRBV29-1,.,TRBJ2-1,16,.
TGTGCCAGCAGTAAATCCACAGGGGGCAACTATGGCTACACCTTC,CASSKSTGGNYGYTF,TRBV7-6,TRBD1,TRBJ1-2,15,.
TGTGCCAGCAGTTTATTGGGGGGGCTTAATGAAAAACTGTTTTTT,CASSLLGGLNEKLFF,TRBV27,.,TRBJ1-4,15,.
TGTGCCAGCAGTTTATCGACAGGGGGCTCCTACGAGCAGTACTTC,CASSLSTGGSYEQYF,TRBV27,TRBD1,TRBJ2-7,15,many
TGTGCCAGCACCCAGGGGGACAGTCACTACGAGCAGTACTTC,CASTQGDSHYEQYF,TRBV6-5,TRBD1,TRBJ2-7,14,once
TGTGCCAGCAGCTTACGGGGACTAGACACCATATATTTT,CASSLRGLDTIYF,TRBV5-4,.,TRBJ1-3,13,.
TGTGCCATCGGAGAGAGCGGGGGCGGAGACATTCAGTACTTC,CAIGESGGGDIQYF,TRBV10-3,TRBD2,TRBJ2-4,14,.
TGTGCCAGCAGCCAGGGGACAGCGGCACGCTCTGGAAACACCATATATTTT,CASSQGTAARSGNTIYF,TRBV4-2,TRBD1,TRBJ1-3,17,medium-sized
TGTGCCAGCAGCTTGGCCGTGAGGGGCGAAGGCTACACCTTC,CASSLAVRGEGYTF,TRBV5-5,.,TRBJ1-2,14,once
TGTGCCAGCAGAGAACAGGGGTCCTACGAGCAGTACTTC,CASREQGSYEQYF,TRBV6-6,TRBD1,TRBJ2-7,13,once
TGCGCCAGCAGCTTGGTACCCCCAGGGACTGGGGCCAACGTCCTGACTTTC,CASSLVPPGTGANVLTF,TRBV5-1,.,TRBJ2-6,17,.
TGTGCCAGCTCACTAAACAGGGTCCGAGGGGCAACTAATGAAAAACTGTTTTTT,CASSLNRVRGATNEKLFF,TRBV18,.,TRBJ1-4,18,once
TGCGCCAGCAGCTTGAGTACCCAGGGGGTCTACGAGCAGTACTTC,CASSLSTQGVYEQYF,TRBV5-1,TRBD1,TRBJ2-7,15,.
TGTGCCAGCAGCTTGACTAGCAGCACCTACGAGCAGTACTTC,CASSLTSSTYEQYF,TRBV11-2,TRBD2,TRBJ2-7,14,few
TGTGCCAGCAGCTTAGCGACAGGGGCTAATTATGGCTACACCTTC,CASSLATGANYGYTF,TRBV7-9,TRBD1,TRBJ1-2,15,.
TGTGCCAGCAGTGAACGGGTGCAGAGTCCTAACTATGGCTACACCTTC,CASSERVQSPNYGYTF,TRBV6-1,.,TRBJ1-2,16,.
TGTGCCAGCAGTTCGCTCCGGACTAGCGGGGGTGATGAGCAGTTCTTC,CASSSLRTSGGDEQFF,TRBV27,TRBD2,TRBJ2-1,16,.
TGTGCCAGCAGCCCCTCGACAGGGCCCTACGAGCAGTACTTC,CASSPSTGPYEQYF,TRBV11-2,TRBD1,TRBJ2-7,14,.
TGTGCCAGCAGGGGGACAGTTCTAAGGCCTTACGAGCAGTACTTC,CASRGTVLRPYEQYF,TRBV6-5,TRBD1,TRBJ2-7,15,.
TGTGCCAGCAGCTTGGCGGGTCAGGGGATGGTAAACACTGAAGCTTTCTTT,CASSLAGQGMVNTEAFF,TRBV5-8,.,TRBJ1-1,17,.
TGTGCCAGCAGTCGACAGGCAAGCTCCTACGAGCAGTACTTC,CASSRQASSYEQYF,TRBV6-6,.,TRBJ2-7,14,.
TGCGCCAGCAGCCAAGATGTAGCGGGGACAACCTACGAGCAGTACTTC,CASSQDVAGTTYEQYF,TRBV4-3,TRBD2,TRBJ2-7,16,.
TGTGCCAGCAGCCCACGGCCGGGACTGAACACTGAAGCTTTCTTT,CASSPRPGLNTEAFF,TRBV9,.,TRBJ1-1,15,.
TGTGCCAGCGCAGGGCGAAGTGAGCAGTTCTTC,CASAGRSEQFF,TRBV6-5,.,TRBJ2-1,11,.
TGTGCCAGCTCACTCCAACGAGGGAACGAGCAGTACTTC,CASSLQRGNEQYF,TRBV18,.,TRBJ2-7,13,.
TGTGCCAGCAGCTCTAGCGGGAGTGCGGAGACCCAGTACTTC,CASSSSGSAETQYF,TRBV7-7,TRBD2,TRBJ2-5,14,few
TGTGCCAGTAGTATTTTCGACGGACAAGAGACCCAGTACTTC,CASSIFDGQETQYF,TRBV19,.,TRBJ2-5,14,.
TGTGCCAGCTCACCACCAGCGAGCTATGGCTACACCTTC,CASSPPASYGYTF,TRBV18,.,TRBJ1-2,13,.
TGCGCCAGCAGCTCTCTTAGCGGGGTCTCCACCGGGGAGCTGTTTTTT,CASSSLSGVSTGELFF,TRBV5-1,TRBD2,TRBJ2-2,16,.
TGTGCAAGTCGCCCCCGCGGCGGGACGGTGAGTACTGAAGCTTTCTTT,CASRPRGGTVSTEAFF,TRBV12-2,.,TRBJ1-1,16,few
TGTGCCAGCAGGGGGGGATCGGGAAGGGAGACCCAGTACTTC,CASRGGSGRETQYF,TRBV2,.,TRBJ2-5,14,.
TGCAGCGTCTGGACAGGCCCGAACTCAGGGGGCTACACCTTC,CSVWTGPNSGGYTF,TRBV29-1,TRBD1,TRBJ1-2,14,.
TGTGCCAGTAGGGGACAGGGGTCTGGAAACACCATATATTTT,CASRGQGSGNTIYF,TRBV19,TRBD1,TRBJ1-3,14,few
TGTGCCAGCAGCTTATCGGGAACAGCCGACTACGAGCAGTACTTC,CASSLSGTADYEQYF,TRBV7-2,.,TRBJ2-7,15,.
TGTGCCAGCAGTCGGAATAGCGTCTACTCCACAGATACGCAGTATTTT,CASSRNSVYSTDTQYF,TRBV5-4,.,TRBJ2-3,16,.
TGTGCCAGCAGTCCTCAGGGGACCGGGGAGCTGTTTTTT,CASSPQGTGELFF,TRBV6-6,.,TRBJ2-2,13,.
TGTGCCAGCAGCTCCGGGACAGGGTGGTCTGGTGAGCAGTTCTTC,CASSSGTGWSGEQFF,TRBV9,TRBD1,TRBJ2-1,15,few
TGTGCCAGCAGTCCTCACTTAACCTATAGCACCGGGGAGCTGTTTTTT,CASSPHLTYSTGELFF,TRBV27,.,TRBJ2-2,16,.
TGTGCCAGCAGCGCCTCGGCGGGCGTCTATGGCTACACCTTC,CASSASAGVYGYTF,TRBV9,.,TRBJ1-2,14,.